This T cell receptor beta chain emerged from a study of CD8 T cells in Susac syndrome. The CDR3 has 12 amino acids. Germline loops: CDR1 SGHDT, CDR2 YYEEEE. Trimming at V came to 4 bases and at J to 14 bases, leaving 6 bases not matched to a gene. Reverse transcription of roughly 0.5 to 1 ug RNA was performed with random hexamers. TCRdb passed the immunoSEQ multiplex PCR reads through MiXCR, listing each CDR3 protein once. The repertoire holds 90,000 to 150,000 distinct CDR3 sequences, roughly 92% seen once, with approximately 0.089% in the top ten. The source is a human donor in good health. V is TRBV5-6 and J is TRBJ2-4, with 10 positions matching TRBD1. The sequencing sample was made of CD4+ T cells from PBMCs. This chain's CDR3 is CASSRDRGLEYF. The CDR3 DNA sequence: TGTGCCAGCAGCCGGGACAGGGGATTGGAGTACTTC.